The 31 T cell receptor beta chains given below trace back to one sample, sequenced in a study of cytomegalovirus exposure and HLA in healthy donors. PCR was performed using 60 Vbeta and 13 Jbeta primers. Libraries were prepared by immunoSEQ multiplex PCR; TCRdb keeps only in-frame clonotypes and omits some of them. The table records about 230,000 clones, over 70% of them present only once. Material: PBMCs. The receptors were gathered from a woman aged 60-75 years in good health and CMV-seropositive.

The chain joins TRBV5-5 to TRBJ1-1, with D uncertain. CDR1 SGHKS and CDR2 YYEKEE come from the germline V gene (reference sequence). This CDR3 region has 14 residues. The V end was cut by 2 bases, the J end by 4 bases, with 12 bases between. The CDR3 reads CASSFAGGATEAFF. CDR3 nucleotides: TGTGCCAGCAGCTTCGCAGGAGGAGCCACTGAAGCTTTCTTT.

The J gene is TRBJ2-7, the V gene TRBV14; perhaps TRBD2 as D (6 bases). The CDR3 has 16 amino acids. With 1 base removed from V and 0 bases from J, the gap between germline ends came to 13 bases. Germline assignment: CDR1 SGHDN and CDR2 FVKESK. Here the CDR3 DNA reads TGTGCCAGCAGCCAAGTCAGGTACGGGAGCTCCTACGAGCAGTACTTC. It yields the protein CASSQVRYGSSYEQYF.

This chain's CDR3 is CASRPSGLRIYGYTF. The CDR3 DNA reads as TGTGCCAGCAGGCCATCGGGACTGAGGATCTATGGCTACACCTTC. The chain carries TRBV6-5 and TRBJ1-2, with D possibly matching TRBD1 (5 bases). The V end lost 6 bases, the J end lost 4 bases, and 18 bases lay between the germline ends. Germline assignment: CDR1 MNHEY and CDR2 SVGAGI. The CDR3 loop spans 15 amino acids.

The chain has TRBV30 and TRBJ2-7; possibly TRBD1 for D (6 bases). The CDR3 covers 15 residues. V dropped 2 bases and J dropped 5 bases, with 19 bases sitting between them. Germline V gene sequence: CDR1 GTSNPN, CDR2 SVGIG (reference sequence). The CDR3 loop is CAWSFAQGYKDEQYF. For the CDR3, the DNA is TGTGCCTGGAGTTTTGCCCAGGGGTATAAGGACGAGCAGTACTTC. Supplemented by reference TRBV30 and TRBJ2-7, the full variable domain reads SQTIHQWPATLVQPVGSPLSLECTVEGTSNPNLYWYRQAAGRGLQLLFYSVGIGQISSEVPQNLSASRPQDRQFILSSKKLLLSDSGFYLCAWSFAQGYKDEQYFGPGTRLTVT.

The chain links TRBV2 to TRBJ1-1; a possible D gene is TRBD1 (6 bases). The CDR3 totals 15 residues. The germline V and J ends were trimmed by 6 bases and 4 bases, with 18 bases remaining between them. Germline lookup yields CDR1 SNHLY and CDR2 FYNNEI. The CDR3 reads CASSLNREGGTEAFF. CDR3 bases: TGTGCCAGCAGCTTGAACAGGGAGGGCGGCACTGAAGCTTTCTTT.

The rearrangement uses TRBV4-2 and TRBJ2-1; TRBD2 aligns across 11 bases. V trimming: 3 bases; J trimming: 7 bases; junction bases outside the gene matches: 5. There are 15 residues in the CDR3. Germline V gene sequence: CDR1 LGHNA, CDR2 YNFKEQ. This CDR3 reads CASSQTSGAGNEQFF. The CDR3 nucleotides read TGTGCCAGCAGCCAGACTAGCGGGGCGGGGAATGAGCAGTTCTTC.

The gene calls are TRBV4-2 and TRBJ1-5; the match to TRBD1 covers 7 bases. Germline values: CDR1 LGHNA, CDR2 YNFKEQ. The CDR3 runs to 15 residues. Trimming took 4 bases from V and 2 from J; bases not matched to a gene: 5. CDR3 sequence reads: CASSPETGGNQPQHF. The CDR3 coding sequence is TGTGCCAGCAGCCCCGAAACAGGGGGCAATCAGCCCCAGCATTTT.

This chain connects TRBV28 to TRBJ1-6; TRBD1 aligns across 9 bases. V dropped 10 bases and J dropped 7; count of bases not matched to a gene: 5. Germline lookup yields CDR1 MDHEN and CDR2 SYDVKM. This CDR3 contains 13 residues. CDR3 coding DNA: TGTGCCACCTCCGGGACAGGGAATTCACCCCTCCACTTT. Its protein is CATSGTGNSPLHF.

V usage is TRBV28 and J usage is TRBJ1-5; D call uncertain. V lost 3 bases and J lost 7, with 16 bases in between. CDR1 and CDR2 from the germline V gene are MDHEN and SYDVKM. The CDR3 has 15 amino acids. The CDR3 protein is CASSLPRNAGQPQHF. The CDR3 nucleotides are TGTGCCAGCAGTTTGCCCCGAAATGCGGGGCAGCCCCAGCATTTT.

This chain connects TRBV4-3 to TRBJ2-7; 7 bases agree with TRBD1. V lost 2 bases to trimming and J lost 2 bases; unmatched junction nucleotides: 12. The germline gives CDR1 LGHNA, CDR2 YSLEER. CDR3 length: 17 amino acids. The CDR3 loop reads CASSQYTGASDAYEQYF. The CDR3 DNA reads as TGCGCCAGCAGCCAATACACAGGGGCCTCCGACGCCTACGAGCAGTACTTC.

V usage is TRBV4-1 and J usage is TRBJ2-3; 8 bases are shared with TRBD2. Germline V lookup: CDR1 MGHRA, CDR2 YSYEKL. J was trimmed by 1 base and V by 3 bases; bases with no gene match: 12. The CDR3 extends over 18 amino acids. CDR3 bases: TGCGCCAGCAGCCAGGGTCCGACCGGGAGGGGGGGCACAGATACGCAGTATTTT. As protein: CASSQGPTGRGGTDTQYF.

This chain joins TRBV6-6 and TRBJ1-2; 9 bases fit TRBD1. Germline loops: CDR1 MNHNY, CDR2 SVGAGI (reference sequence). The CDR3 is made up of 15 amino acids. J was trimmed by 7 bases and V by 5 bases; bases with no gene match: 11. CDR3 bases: TGTGCCAGCAGTCCGGAAAGGACAGGGGTACGTGGCTACACCTTC. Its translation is CASSPERTGVRGYTF.

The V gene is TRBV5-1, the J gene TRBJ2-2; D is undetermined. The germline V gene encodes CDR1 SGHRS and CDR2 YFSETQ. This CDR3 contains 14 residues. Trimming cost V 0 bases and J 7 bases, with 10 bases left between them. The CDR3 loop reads CASSLGATGGELFF. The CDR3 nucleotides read TGCGCCAGCAGCTTGGGAGCCACCGGCGGGGAGCTGTTTTTT.

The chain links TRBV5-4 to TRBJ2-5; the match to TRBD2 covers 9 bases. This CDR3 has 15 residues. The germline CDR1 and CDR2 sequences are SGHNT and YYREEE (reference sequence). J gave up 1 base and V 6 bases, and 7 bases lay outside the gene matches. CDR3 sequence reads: CASMLAGSLQETQYF. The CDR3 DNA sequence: TGTGCCAGCATGCTAGCGGGGAGCCTCCAAGAGACCCAGTACTTC.

CDR3 sequence (DNA): TGTGCCAGCAGTCTCACGGGACAGGGAAACACCATATATTTT. As protein: CASSLTGQGNTIYF. This chain uses TRBV6-5 with TRBJ1-3; 7 bases are a match to TRBD1. With V trimmed by 5 bases and J by 4 bases, 5 bases remained unmatched. There are 14 residues in the CDR3. In germline, CDR1 is MNHEY, CDR2 SVGAGI.

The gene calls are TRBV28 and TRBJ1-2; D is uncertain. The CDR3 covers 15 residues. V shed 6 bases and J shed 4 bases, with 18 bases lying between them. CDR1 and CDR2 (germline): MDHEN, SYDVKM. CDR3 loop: CASRRSLGLLYGYTF. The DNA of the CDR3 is TGTGCCAGCAGGCGGTCCCTCGGACTACTCTATGGCTACACCTTC.

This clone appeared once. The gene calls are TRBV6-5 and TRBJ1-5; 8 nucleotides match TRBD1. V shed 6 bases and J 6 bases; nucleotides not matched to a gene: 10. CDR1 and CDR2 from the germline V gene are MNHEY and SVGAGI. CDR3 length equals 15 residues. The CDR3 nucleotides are TGTGCCAGCAGAGCCGGGACAGGCTTTCCTCAGCCCCAGCATTTT. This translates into CASRAGTGFPQPQHF.

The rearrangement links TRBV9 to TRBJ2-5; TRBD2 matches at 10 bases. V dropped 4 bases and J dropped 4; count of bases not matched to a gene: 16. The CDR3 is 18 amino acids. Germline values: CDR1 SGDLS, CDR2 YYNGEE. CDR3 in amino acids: CASSFSRGLAGDGETQYF. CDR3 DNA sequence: TGTGCCAGCAGCTTCTCTCGAGGGCTAGCGGGGGATGGAGAGACCCAGTACTTC.

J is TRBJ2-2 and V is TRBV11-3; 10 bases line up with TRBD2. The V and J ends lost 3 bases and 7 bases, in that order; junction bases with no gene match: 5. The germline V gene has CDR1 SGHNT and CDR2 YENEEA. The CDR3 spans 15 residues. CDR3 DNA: TGTGCCAGCAGCTTGGGGACTAGCGAAGGCGGGGAGCTGTTTTTT. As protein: CASSLGTSEGGELFF.

CDR3 DNA sequence: TGTGCCAGCAGTCTCTTCCGACAGGCTGAAGCTTTCTTT. Residues: CASSLFRQAEAFF. The rearrangement uses TRBV28 and TRBJ1-1, with D perhaps matching TRBD1 (6 bases). The germline V and J ends were trimmed by 5 bases and 6 bases, with 13 bases remaining between them. The CDR3 sequence is 13 residues long. Germline V gene sequence: CDR1 MDHEN, CDR2 SYDVKM.

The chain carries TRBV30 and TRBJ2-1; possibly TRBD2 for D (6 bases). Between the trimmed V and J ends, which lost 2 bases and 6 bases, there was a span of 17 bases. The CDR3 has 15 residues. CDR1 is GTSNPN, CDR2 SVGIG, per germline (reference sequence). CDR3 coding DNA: TGTGCCTGGAGTCCCAAGGCGGGAAGGACCAATGAGCAGTTCTTC. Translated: CAWSPKAGRTNEQFF. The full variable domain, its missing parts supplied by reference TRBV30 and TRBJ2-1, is SQTIHQWPATLVQPVGSPLSLECTVEGTSNPNLYWYRQAAGRGLQLLFYSVGIGQISSEVPQNLSASRPQDRQFILSSKKLLLSDSGFYLCAWSPKAGRTNEQFFGPGTRLTVL.

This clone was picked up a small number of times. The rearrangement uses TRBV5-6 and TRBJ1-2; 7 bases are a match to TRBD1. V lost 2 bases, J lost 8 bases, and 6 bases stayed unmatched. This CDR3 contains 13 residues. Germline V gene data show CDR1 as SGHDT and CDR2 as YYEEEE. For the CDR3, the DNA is TGTGCCAGCAGCTTACAGGGGATTGAAGGCTACACCTTC. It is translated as CASSLQGIEGYTF.

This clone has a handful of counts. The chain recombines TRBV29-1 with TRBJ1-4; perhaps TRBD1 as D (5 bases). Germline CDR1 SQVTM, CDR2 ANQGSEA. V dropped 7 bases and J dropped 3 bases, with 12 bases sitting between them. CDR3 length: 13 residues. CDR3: CSAGGTPNEKLFF. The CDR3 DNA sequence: TGCAGCGCCGGCGGGACGCCTAATGAAAAACTGTTTTTT. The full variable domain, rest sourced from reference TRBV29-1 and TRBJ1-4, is SAVISQKPSRDICQRGTSLTIQCQVDSQVTMMFWYRQQPGQSLTLIATANQGSEATYESGFVIDKFPISRPNLTFSTLTVSNMSPEDSSIYLCSAGGTPNEKLFFGSGTQLSVL.

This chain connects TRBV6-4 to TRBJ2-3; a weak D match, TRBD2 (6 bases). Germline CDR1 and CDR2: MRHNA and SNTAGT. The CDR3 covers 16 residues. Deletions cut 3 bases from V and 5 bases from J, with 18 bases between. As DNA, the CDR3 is TGTGCCAGCAGTGAGAGGAGGGCCTCCTTTCGAGATACGCAGTATTTT. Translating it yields CASSERRASFRDTQYF.

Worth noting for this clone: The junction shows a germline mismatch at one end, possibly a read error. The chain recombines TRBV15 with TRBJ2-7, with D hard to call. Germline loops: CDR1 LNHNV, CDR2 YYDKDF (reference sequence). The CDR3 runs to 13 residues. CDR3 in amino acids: CATSRDLASHGVF. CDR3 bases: TGTGCCACCAGCAGAGATCTTGCCAGCCACGGAGTGTTC.

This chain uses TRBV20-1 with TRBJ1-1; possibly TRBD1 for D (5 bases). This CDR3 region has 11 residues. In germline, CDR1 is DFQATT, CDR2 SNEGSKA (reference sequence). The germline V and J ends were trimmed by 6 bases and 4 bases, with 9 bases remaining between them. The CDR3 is CSARQSTEAFF. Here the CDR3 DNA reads TGCAGTGCCAGACAGTCCACTGAAGCTTTCTTT.

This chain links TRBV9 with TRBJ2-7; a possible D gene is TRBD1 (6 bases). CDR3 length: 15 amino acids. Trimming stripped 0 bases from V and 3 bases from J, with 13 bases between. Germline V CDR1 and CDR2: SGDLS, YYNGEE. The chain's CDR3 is CASSVASGHLYEQYF. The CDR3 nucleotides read TGTGCCAGCAGCGTAGCTTCGGGACACCTCTACGAGCAGTACTTC.

CDR3 DNA: TGCGCCAGCAGCCAAGCCCACACCAGGTCCTACGAGCAGTACTTC. As protein: CASSQAHTRSYEQYF. The gene calls are TRBV4-3 and TRBJ2-7; D gene ambiguous. The CDR3 has 15 residues. V was clipped by 1 base and J by 1 base, with 11 bases between them. Per germline, CDR1 LGHNA and CDR2 YSLEER.

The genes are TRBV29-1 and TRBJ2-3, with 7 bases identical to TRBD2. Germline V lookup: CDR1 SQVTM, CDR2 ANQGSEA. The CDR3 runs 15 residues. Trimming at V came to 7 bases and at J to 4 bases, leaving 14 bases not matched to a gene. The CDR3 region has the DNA TGCAGCGCCGTCGGGAGCAGACTAGCCCCAGATACGCAGTATTTT. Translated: CSAVGSRLAPDTQYF.

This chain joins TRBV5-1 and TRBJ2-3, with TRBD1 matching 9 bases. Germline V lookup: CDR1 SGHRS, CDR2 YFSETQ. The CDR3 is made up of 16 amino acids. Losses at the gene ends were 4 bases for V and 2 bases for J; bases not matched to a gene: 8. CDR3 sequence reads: CASSGTGGSTTDTQYF. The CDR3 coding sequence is TGCGCCAGCAGCGGAACAGGGGGCTCTACCACAGATACGCAGTATTTT.

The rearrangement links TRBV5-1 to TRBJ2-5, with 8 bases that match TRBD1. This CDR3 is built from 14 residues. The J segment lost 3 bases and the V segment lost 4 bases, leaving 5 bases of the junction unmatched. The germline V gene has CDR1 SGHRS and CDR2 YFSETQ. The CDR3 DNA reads TGCGCCAGCAGCACCGGGACAGGAAAAGAGACCCAGTACTTC. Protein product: CASSTGTGKETQYF. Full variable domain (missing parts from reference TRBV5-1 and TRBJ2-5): KAGVTQTPRYLIKTRGQQVTLSCSPISGHRSVSWYQQTPGQGLQFLFEYFSETQRNKGNFPGRFSGRQFSNSRSEMNVSTLELGDSALYLCASSTGTGKETQYFGPGTRLLVL.